The clone carrying this T cell receptor beta chain has a count of ten or more. The CDR3 regions of TCR beta were amplified from RNA transcripts. HTBI primers drove first-round RT-PCR of the TCR CDR3. Via MiXCR, TCRdb re-called the multiplex PCR reads, giving one row per CDR3 protein. The profile shows more than 300,000 distinct CDR3 sequences, approximately 13% of them singletons. The V end lost 2 bases, the J end lost 9 bases, and 11 bases lay between the germline ends. Germline CDR1 MDHEN, CDR2 SYDVKM. This CDR3 has 12 residues. This entry is derived from a study of T cells in Graves' hyperthyroidism and ophthalmopathy.

Sequencing input: blood. This clonotype originated in a woman aged 18-30 years with Graves' hyperthyroidism. J is TRBJ2-7 and V is TRBV28; no firm D call. This CDR3 reads CASSLGWSWQYF. For the CDR3, the DNA is TGTGCCAGCAGTTTAGGATGGTCCTGGCAGTACTTC.